These 9 T cell receptor beta chains originate from one sample sequenced in a study of cytomegalovirus exposure and HLA in healthy donors. 13 Jbeta primers and 60 Vbeta primers were used for the PCR. Here immunoSEQ multiplex PCR was the method, and the copy in TCRdb shows in-frame clones only, minus some. The table has fewer than 250,000 clones, 76% seen once. Input material: PBMCs. Receptors were obtained from a man younger than 30 in good health and CMV-seronegative.

This chain joins TRBV6-1 and TRBJ2-3; 7 nucleotides match TRBD1. J gave up 2 bases and V 8 bases, and 7 bases lay outside the gene matches. There are 14 residues in the CDR3. The V gene's germline CDR1 is MNHNS and CDR2 SASEGT. The CDR3 loop reads CASQTGTNTDTQYF. The CDR3 coding sequence is TGTGCCAGCCAGACAGGGACCAACACAGATACGCAGTATTTT.

This chain connects TRBV7-3 to TRBJ2-2; a possible D gene is TRBD1 (6 bases). In germline, CDR1 is SGHTA, CDR2 FQGTGA. This CDR3 contains 13 residues. V was cut by 6 bases and J by 1 base, with 6 bases left in between. The DNA of the CDR3 is TGTGCCAGCAGGGACAGGAACACCGGGGAGCTGTTTTTT. Translation: CASRDRNTGELFF.

This sequence joins TRBV27 and TRBJ2-2, with D possibly TRBD1 on 5 matching bases. From germline, CDR1 is MNHEY and CDR2 SMNVEV (reference sequence). The CDR3 runs to 15 residues. V was cut by 3 bases and J by 4 bases, with 12 bases left in between. The CDR3 protein is CASSFIPRVTGELFF. The CDR3 DNA sequence: TGTGCCAGCAGTTTCATACCCAGGGTCACCGGGGAGCTGTTTTTT.

The genes are TRBV6-1 and TRBJ1-1, with 7 bases identical to TRBD1. The germline gives CDR1 MNHNS, CDR2 SASEGT. With 3 bases clipped from V and 2 bases from J, the junction kept 6 bases outside the gene matches. This CDR3 has 15 amino acids. The CDR3 loop is CASSEPGQINTEAFF. Here the CDR3 DNA reads TGTGCCAGCAGTGAGCCGGGACAGATAAACACTGAAGCTTTCTTT.

The V gene is TRBV28, the J gene TRBJ2-7, with 8 bases fitting TRBD2. Germline-derived CDR1 and CDR2 are MDHEN and SYDVKM. Unmatched junction bases numbered 11, after V lost 2 bases and J lost 5 bases. This CDR3 has 16 amino acids. CDR3 bases: TGTGCCAGCAGTTTAGGGTTGGGGGACGGGAGGGACGAGCAGTACTTC. It is translated as CASSLGLGDGRDEQYF.

For this clone: Relative to the germline gene, one junction end is altered; a read error may explain this. V usage is TRBV7-9 and J usage is TRBJ2-7; 8 bases align to TRBD1. Germline CDR1 reads SEHNR; CDR2 reads FQNEAQ (reference sequence). CDR3 length equals 16 residues. CDR3 in amino acids: CASSLAQGAVSYEQYF. The CDR3, as DNA: TGTGCCAGCAGCCTAGCCCAGGGGGCAGTTTCCTACGAGCAGTACTTC.

The gene calls are TRBV4-1 and TRBJ1-3; D perhaps matches TRBD1 (5 bases). The length of the CDR3 is 15 residues. V was cut by 0 bases and J by 4 bases, with 10 bases left in between. Germline loops: CDR1 MGHRA, CDR2 YSYEKL. CDR3 nucleotides: TGCGCCAGCAGCCAAGATGTAGGGGCCGGAAACACCATATATTTT. Its protein is CASSQDVGAGNTIYF.

This clone appeared once. J is TRBJ2-1 and V is TRBV19; the D is unclear. V lost 1 base, J lost 9 bases, and 4 bases lay in between. Germline V lookup: CDR1 LNHDA, CDR2 SQIVND (reference sequence). The length of the CDR3 is 11 residues. In DNA, the CDR3 is TGTGCCAGTAGTATAGGTAGTGAGCAGTTCTTC. Protein: CASSIGSEQFF.

In the case of this clone: The sample holds other DNA sequences that translate to the same CDR3. In nucleotides, the CDR3 is TGTGCCAGCAGTGATTCAGGGGGTTACTATGGCTACACCTTC. The encoded protein is CASSDSGGYYGYTF. This rearrangement joins TRBV2 to TRBJ1-2, with TRBD1 matching 7 bases. Germline V gives CDR1 SNHLY, CDR2 FYNNEI. J was trimmed by 3 bases and V by 3 bases; bases with no gene match: 4. This CDR3 spans 14 amino acids.